This T cell receptor beta chain was profiled in a study of control samples from healthy donors and cancer patients (dated by TCRdb to about 2020). The protocol used for the library was the immunoSEQ multiplex PCR assay. Imported from immuneACCESS, the table was reduced by TCRdb to in-frame sequences with V and J called. These copies leave out some clones; in studies compared against another copy, an unresolved V gene accounts for under half, and the cause of the remainder is not known. Recorded for this sample are about 170,000 clones; around 90% of them occurred a single time. The leading ten clones occupy 9.5% to 15% of the sample. Including the terminal cysteine and phenylalanine, the CDR3 comprises 15 residues. The read is trimmed to its CDR3 DNA, 45 bases read in frame from base 1. V loses 1 base, J loses 9 bases, and the germline ends lie 16 bases apart. CDR1 and CDR2 were assigned from the germline V gene as SGHTA and FQGNSA.

Note on this clone: This receptor's antigen is unknown. No base qualities exist here, and no much larger clone lies one base off it.

Rearrangement joined TRBV7-2 to TRBJ2-1; the D gene cannot be named for sure. The sequencing input was blood. This receptor was obtained from a man aged 25 to 40 in good health. CDR3 protein: CASSLGTAPSTEQFF. The DNA reads as follows: TGTGCCAGCAGCTTAGGAACAGCCCCGTCCACTGAGCAGTTCTTC.